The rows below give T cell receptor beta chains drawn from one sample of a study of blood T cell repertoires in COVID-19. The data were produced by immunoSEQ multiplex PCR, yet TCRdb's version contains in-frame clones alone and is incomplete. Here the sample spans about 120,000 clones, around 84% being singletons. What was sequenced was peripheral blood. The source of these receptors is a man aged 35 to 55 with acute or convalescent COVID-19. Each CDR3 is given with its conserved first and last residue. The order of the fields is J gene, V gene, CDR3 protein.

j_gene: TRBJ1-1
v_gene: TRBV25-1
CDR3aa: CASRTGFTEAFF

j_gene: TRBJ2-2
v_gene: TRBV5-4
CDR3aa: CASSLGVARTGELFF

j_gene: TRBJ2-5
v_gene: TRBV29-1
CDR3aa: CSVARRGGRETQYF

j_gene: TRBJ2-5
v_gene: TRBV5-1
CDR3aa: CASSLALRDTFWKQETQYF

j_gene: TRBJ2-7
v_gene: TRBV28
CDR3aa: CASSPGYRVLYEQYF

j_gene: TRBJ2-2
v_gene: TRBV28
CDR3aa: CALQPGTGVTGELFF

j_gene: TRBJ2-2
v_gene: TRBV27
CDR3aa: CASSSPLDRALNTGELFF

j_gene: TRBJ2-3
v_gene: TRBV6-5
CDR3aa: CASSYGFGADTQYF

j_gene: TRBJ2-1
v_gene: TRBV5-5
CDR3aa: CASSLVVSGYNEQFF

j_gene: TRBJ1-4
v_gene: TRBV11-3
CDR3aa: CASSLDLGGWANEKLFF

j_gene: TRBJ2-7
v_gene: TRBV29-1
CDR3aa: CSVGGTSGRGLGEQYF

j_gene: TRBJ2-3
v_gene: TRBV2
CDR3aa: CASSGASGDTQYF

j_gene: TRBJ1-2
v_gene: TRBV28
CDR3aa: CASSPTTGIGYGYTF

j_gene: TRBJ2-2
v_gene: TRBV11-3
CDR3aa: CASSFGTGGTGELFF

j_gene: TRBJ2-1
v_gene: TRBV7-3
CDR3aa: CASSKTGDEQFF

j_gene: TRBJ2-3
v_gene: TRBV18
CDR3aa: CASSPGTRDGTQYF

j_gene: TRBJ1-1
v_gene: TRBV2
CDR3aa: CASSESGTEAFF

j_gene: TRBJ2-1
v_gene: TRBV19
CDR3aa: CASSMSGSPANEQFF

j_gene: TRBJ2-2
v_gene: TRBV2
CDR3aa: CASMDSGRRNTGELFF

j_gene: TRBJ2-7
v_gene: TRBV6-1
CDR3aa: CASSDVAGAVYEQYF

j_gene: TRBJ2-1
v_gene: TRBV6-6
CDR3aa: CASSYPSGNEQFF

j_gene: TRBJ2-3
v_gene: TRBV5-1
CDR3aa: CASSLDGDRAVDTQYF

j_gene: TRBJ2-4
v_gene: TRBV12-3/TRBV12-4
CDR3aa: CASSDPLGGIQYF

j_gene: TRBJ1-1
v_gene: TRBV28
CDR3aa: CASSSYYRGSKSAEAFF

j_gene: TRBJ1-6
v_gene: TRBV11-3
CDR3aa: CASSLEKGGEPSSYNSPLHF

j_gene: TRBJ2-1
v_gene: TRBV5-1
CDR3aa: CASSSLAGVNEQFF

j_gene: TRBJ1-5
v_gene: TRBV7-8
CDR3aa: CASSLIFTGQPQHF

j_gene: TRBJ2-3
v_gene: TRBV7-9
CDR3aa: CASSFSSATDTQYF

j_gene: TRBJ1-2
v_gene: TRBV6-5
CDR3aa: CASRGREFNYGYTF

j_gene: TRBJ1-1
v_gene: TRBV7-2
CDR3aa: CASSLISSGTEAFF

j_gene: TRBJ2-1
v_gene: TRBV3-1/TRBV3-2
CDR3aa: CASSPPSGKGNEQFF

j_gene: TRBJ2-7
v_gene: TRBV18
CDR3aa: CASSPSGLEQYF

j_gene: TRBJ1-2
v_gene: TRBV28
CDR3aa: CASRSMGTAVIYGYTF

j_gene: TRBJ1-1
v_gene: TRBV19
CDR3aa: CASSISPGGTEAFF

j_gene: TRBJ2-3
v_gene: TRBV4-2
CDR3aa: CASSQVDRGRADTQYF

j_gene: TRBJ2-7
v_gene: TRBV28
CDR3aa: CASRGAGGPKEQYF

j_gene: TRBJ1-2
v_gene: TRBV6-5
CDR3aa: CASRDTGGGGGYTF

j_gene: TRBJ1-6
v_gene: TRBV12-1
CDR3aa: CASSFFAGDPISSYNSPLHF

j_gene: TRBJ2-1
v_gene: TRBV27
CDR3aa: CASSPRGTGYYEQFF

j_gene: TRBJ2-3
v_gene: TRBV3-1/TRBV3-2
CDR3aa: CASSQTTNTQYF

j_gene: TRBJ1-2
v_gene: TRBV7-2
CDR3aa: CASSLAGAQVGYGYTF

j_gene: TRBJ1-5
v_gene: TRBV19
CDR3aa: CASSKALGVQPQHF

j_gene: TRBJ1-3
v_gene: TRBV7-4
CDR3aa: CASSRDRGTGNTIYF

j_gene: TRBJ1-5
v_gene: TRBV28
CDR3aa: CASSLGQRNQPQHF

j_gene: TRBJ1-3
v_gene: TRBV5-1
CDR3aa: CASSLDTTLSGNTIYF

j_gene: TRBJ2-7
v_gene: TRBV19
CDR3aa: CASSILGHAEQYF

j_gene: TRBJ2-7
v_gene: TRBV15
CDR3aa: CATSRDPEGAGQYF

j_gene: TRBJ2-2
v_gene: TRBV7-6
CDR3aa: CASSPTENTGELFF

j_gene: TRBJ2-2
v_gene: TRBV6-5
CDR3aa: CASTVGPNTGELFF

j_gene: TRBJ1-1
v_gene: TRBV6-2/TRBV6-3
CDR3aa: CASSPRQGTEAFF

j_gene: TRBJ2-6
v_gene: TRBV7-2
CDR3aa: CATGGFGANVLTF

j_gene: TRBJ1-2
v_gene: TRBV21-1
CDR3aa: CASSNPAKHYGYTF

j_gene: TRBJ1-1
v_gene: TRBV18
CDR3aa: CASSPDLTGVTEAFF

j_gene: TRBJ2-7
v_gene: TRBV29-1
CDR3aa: CSVRHGRGYEQYF

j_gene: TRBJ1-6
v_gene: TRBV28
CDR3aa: CASSARGNSPLHF

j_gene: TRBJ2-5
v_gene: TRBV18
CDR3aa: CASSPNRQGARETQYF

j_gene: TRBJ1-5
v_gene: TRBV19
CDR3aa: CASSSTGPIQPQHF

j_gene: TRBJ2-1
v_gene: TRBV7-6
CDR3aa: CASSLALAGLNEQFF

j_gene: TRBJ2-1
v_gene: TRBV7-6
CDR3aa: CASKSGRDRYNEQFF

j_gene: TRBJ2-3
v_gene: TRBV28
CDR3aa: CASRPRLAGSDTQYF